A single sample is the source of the 31 T cell receptor beta chains below, sequenced in a study of blood T cells in healthy people across ages. Alongside a J-beta primer mix, a sample-barcoded 5' primer served in a second PCR lasting about 7 to 11 cycles. TCRdb reanalysed the 5' RACE reads using MiXCR and keeps one entry per CDR3 protein. In the table there are hundreds of thousands of distinct CDR3 sequences, approximately 60% of which are singletons. Sequencing used blood. These receptor sequences come from a middle-aged man in good health.

The chain recombines TRBV7-2 with TRBJ2-5; possibly TRBD2 for D (5 bases). V was clipped by 0 bases and J by 5 bases, with 13 bases between them. This CDR3 has 15 amino acids. Germline V gives CDR1 SGHTA, CDR2 FQGNSA. CDR3 coding DNA: TGTGCCAGCAGCTTAGCCAGCGGAGTGGGGGAGACCCAGTACTTC. This encodes CASSLASGVGETQYF.

This clonotype was detected a few times. The chain combines TRBV7-2 with TRBJ2-1; D is unresolved. Germline lookup yields CDR1 SGHTA and CDR2 FQGNSA. Trimming left V 1 base short and J 2 bases short, with 9 bases between. CDR3 length: 15 amino acids. CDR3 in DNA: TGTGCCAGCAGCTTAGAACAGACGGCCTACAATGAGCAGTTCTTC. Protein: CASSLEQTAYNEQFF.

The CDR3 DNA reads TGCGCCAGCAGCCAAGCCCAGGGGTACTATGGCTACACCTTC. This gives the protein CASSQAQGYYGYTF. The V call is TRBV4-1, the J call TRBJ1-2; the D gene is possibly TRBD1 (6 bases). Per germline, CDR1 MGHRA and CDR2 YSYEKL. The CDR3 is made up of 14 amino acids. V shed 1 base and J shed 3 bases, with 9 bases lying between them.

The V gene is TRBV7-9, the J gene TRBJ2-1, with unresolved D. Matching the DNA end better, TRBJ2-7 makes the J call doubtful. The CDR3 sequence is 13 residues long. CDR1 SEHNR and CDR2 FQNEAQ come from the germline V gene (reference sequence). The CDR3 here is CASSSSALYEQYF. The CDR3 coding sequence is TGTGCCAGCAGCTCCTCTGCGCTTTACGAGCAGTACTTC.

This clonotype was detected a few times. V gene TRBV30 combines with J gene TRBJ2-5; 9 positions agree with TRBD2. The J segment lost 3 bases and the V segment lost 3 bases, leaving 8 bases of the junction unmatched. This CDR3 is 15 amino acids long. Per germline, CDR1 GTSNPN and CDR2 SVGIG (reference sequence). CDR3 DNA sequence: TGTGCCTGGAGCGACTTAGCGGGGGAGAAAGAGACCCAGTACTTC. Translated: CAWSDLAGEKETQYF. The whole variable domain, filled in from reference TRBV30 and TRBJ2-5, reads SQTIHQWPATLVQPVGSPLSLECTVEGTSNPNLYWYRQAAGRGLQLLFYSVGIGQISSEVPQNLSASRPQDRQFILSSKKLLLSDSGFYLCAWSDLAGEKETQYFGPGTRLLVL.

The chain uses TRBV10-3 and TRBJ2-2, with D perhaps TRBD1 or TRBD2 (5 bases each). The CDR3 extends over 14 amino acids. Trimming left V 4 bases short and J 4 bases short, with 10 bases between. Per the germline V gene, CDR1 is ENHRY and CDR2 is SYGVKD. The CDR3 loop is CAISGGSRTGELFF. CDR3 DNA sequence: TGTGCCATCAGTGGGGGGAGTCGCACCGGGGAGCTGTTTTTT.

This clonotype was recorded a few times. This chain joins TRBV28 and TRBJ2-6, with TRBD2 as a possible D gene (5 bases). Trimming cost V 5 bases and J 2 bases, with 13 bases left between them. CDR3 length: 16 amino acids. The germline gives CDR1 MDHEN, CDR2 SYDVKM. The CDR3 here is CASSGLHNPGANVLTF. The CDR3 DNA is TGTGCCAGCAGTGGACTGCATAACCCTGGGGCCAACGTCCTGACTTTC. Based on the CDR3 plus reference TRBV28 and TRBJ2-6, the full variable domain is DVKVTQSSRYLVKRTGEKVFLECVQDMDHENMFWYRQDPGLGLRLIYFSYDVKMKEKGDIPEGYSVSREKKERFSLILESASTNQTSMYLCASSGLHNPGANVLTFGAGSRLTVL.

V is TRBV4-1 and J is TRBJ1-2; a weak D match, TRBD1 (5 bases). CDR1 and CDR2 from the germline V gene are MGHRA and YSYEKL. V dropped 1 base and J dropped 8 bases, with 14 bases sitting between them. The CDR3 loop spans 14 amino acids. In DNA, the CDR3 is TGCGCCAGCAGCCAAGGAGGGGATTTGAAAGGCTACACCTTC. Protein sequence: CASSQGGDLKGYTF.

The chain couples TRBV21-1 to TRBJ1-6; TRBD1 was called by the table and not checked on the DNA. TRBV21-1 is flagged as a pseudogene. The CDR3 sequence is 19 residues long. The CDR3 nucleotides read TGTGCCAGCAGCAGGAAGGGAATAAGGGACACGTCCTCTAATTCACCCCTCCACTTT. Amino acid sequence: CASSRKGIRDTSSNSPLHF.

This rearrangement joins TRBV28 to TRBJ2-7, with D perhaps assigned TRBD1 or TRBD2 (5 bases each). Germline CDR1 is MDHEN and CDR2 is SYDVKM. V was clipped by 2 bases and J by 8 bases, with 7 bases between them. There are 11 residues in the CDR3. The CDR3 DNA sequence: TGTGCCAGCAGTTTACCGGGGCAGCAGTACTTC. Residues: CASSLPGQQYF.

This clonotype was seen more than once but under ten times. This chain links TRBV6-1 with TRBJ2-7, with D maybe TRBD1 (6 bases). CDR1 and CDR2 (germline): MNHNS, SASEGT. This CDR3 contains 13 residues. Between the trimmed V and J ends, which lost 6 bases and 3 bases, there was a span of 12 bases. Written as DNA, the CDR3 is TGTGCCAGCAGAGGAGGACAGCACTACGAGCAGTACTTC. The encoded protein is CASRGGQHYEQYF.

This clonotype was found a few times. CDR3 region: CASSSVGGSGYTF. The CDR3 DNA reads as TGTGCCAGCAGCTCCGTTGGGGGCAGTGGCTACACCTTC. The chain employs TRBV7-9 and TRBJ1-2, with D possibly matching TRBD1 (6 bases). Germline CDR1 reads SEHNR; CDR2 reads FQNEAQ (reference sequence). V dropped 4 bases and J dropped 7 bases, with 13 bases sitting between them. This CDR3 contains 13 residues.

V is TRBV21-1 and J is TRBJ2-3; TRBD2, the table's D call, was not compared with the DNA. TRBV21-1 is listed as a pseudogene. The CDR3 has 15 residues. CDR3 DNA sequence: TGTGCCAGCAGCAGAAGAGGCTGGAGGGATGTGGGGCAGTATTTT. Protein sequence: CASSRRGWRDVGQYF.

The chain recombines TRBV6-1 with TRBJ2-1; 8 bases agree with TRBD1. The J segment lost 10 bases and the V segment lost 3 bases, leaving 8 bases of the junction unmatched. CDR1 and CDR2 (germline): MNHNS, SASEGT. The CDR3 runs 14 residues. The CDR3 reads CASSDSDRVGEQFF. CDR3 nucleotides: TGTGCCAGCAGTGACTCGGACAGGGTCGGGGAGCAGTTCTTC.

The sample holds a few counts of this clonotype. This chain links TRBV7-3 with TRBJ2-6; TRBD1 agrees at 8 bases. The CDR3 has 21 amino acids. The germline gives CDR1 SGHTA, CDR2 FQGTGA. The trim removed 0 bases at V and 2 bases at J, leaving 15 bases unmatched. Here the CDR3 reads CASSLTIAVRGRLTGANVLTF. The CDR3 nucleotides read TGTGCCAGCAGCTTAACTATAGCGGTCAGGGGGCGTTTAACTGGGGCCAACGTCCTGACTTTC. The complete variable domain, with remaining parts taken from reference TRBV7-3 and TRBJ2-6, reads GAGVSQTPSNKVTEKGKYVELRCDPISGHTALYWYRQSLGQGPEFLIYFQGTGAADDSGLPNDRFFAVRPEGSVSTLKIQRTERGDSAVYLCASSLTIAVRGRLTGANVLTFGAGSRLTVL.

V is TRBV20-1 and J is TRBJ1-5; perhaps TRBD1 as D (6 bases). The CDR3 length is 14 residues. Looked up from germline, CDR1 is DFQATT and CDR2 is SNEGSKA (reference sequence). V was trimmed by 0 bases and J by 6 bases, leaving 12 bases between them. CDR3 residues: CSARETGVGQPQHF. The CDR3, as DNA: TGCAGTGCTAGAGAGACAGGTGTGGGTCAGCCCCAGCATTTT.

The chain employs TRBV20-1 and TRBJ2-1; TRBD1 might be the D (6 bases). The CDR3 covers 14 residues. The V end lost 4 bases, the J end lost 6 bases, and 16 bases lay between the germline ends. Germline CDR1 reads DFQATT; CDR2 reads SNEGSKA (reference sequence). CDR3 nucleotides: TGCAGTGCTAACGCCAGAGAAGGGGGCAATGAGCAGTTCTTC. Amino acids: CSANAREGGNEQFF.

The chain recombines TRBV11-2 with TRBJ2-3; no clear D. The CDR3 is made up of 15 amino acids. V was trimmed by 6 bases and J by 0 bases, leaving 13 bases between them. CDR1 SGHAT and CDR2 FQNNGV come from the germline V gene. This CDR3 reads CASRLLVYSTDTQYF. In DNA, the CDR3 is TGTGCCAGCAGATTACTGGTTTATAGCACAGATACGCAGTATTTT.

This clonotype was picked up a small number of times. This chain connects TRBV9 to TRBJ2-5; 7 nucleotides line up with TRBD1. Germline CDR1 and CDR2: SGDLS and YYNGEE. J was trimmed by 5 bases and V by 4 bases; bases with no gene match: 11. The CDR3 contains 15 residues. The CDR3 protein is CASSSRRQGGETQYF. CDR3 coding DNA: TGTGCCAGCAGCTCCCGTAGACAGGGCGGCGAGACCCAGTACTTC. Full variable domain (rest looked up from reference TRBV9 and TRBJ2-5): DSGVTQTPKHLITATGQRVTLRCSPRSGDLSVYWYQQSLDQGLQFLIQYYNGEERAKGNILERFSAQQFPDLHSELNLSSLELGDSALYFCASSSRRQGGETQYFGPGTRLLVL.

In this sample, this clonotype turned up a few times. The chain carries TRBV7-8 and TRBJ1-6; no reliable D call. The germline CDR1 and CDR2 sequences are SGHVS and FQNEAQ. CDR3 length: 13 residues. The ends were cut back, 4 bases at V and 9 bases at J, with 10 bases in the middle. CDR3 amino acids: CASSSQNLSPLHF. The CDR3 DNA reads as TGTGCCAGCAGCTCCCAGAACCTTTCACCCCTCCACTTT.

The V call is TRBV20-1, the J call TRBJ1-2; no definite D call. The V end was cut by 1 base, the J end by 7 bases, with 16 bases between. The CDR3 is made up of 14 amino acids. The germline gives CDR1 DFQATT, CDR2 SNEGSKA (reference sequence). CDR3 residues: CSARGSPLAGGYTF. Written as DNA, the CDR3 is TGCAGTGCTAGAGGTTCGCCGCTTGCGGGTGGCTACACCTTC.

V is TRBV6-1 and J is TRBJ2-7, with D maybe TRBD1 (6 bases). Between the trimmed V and J ends, which lost 6 bases and 7 bases, there was a span of 19 bases. Per the germline V gene, CDR1 is MNHNS and CDR2 is SASEGT. CDR3 size: 14 residues. The DNA of the CDR3 is TGTGCCAGCAGGCTCGACAGGAGCTCGCGAGAGCAGTACTTC. This sequence encodes CASRLDRSSREQYF.

This chain links TRBV7-2 with TRBJ2-1, with 8 bases lining up with TRBD2. The germline gives CDR1 SGHTA, CDR2 FQGNSA. Trimming cost V 0 bases and J 0 bases; bases outside gene matches: 4. The CDR3 is 17 amino acids. DNA for the CDR3: TGTGCCAGCAGCTTAGCAATCAGCGGGAGCTCCTACAATGAGCAGTTCTTC. This translates into CASSLAISGSSYNEQFF.

This clonotype occurred a few times. The V and J genes are TRBV24-1 and TRBJ2-1; TRBD1 matches at 10 bases. The CDR3 length is 16 residues. With 1 base clipped from V and 7 bases from J, the junction kept 6 bases outside the gene matches. Germline CDR1 is KGHDR and CDR2 is SFDVKD. CDR3: CATSDFDRGLVNEQFF. The CDR3, as DNA: TGTGCCACCAGTGATTTCGACAGGGGGCTAGTGAATGAGCAGTTCTTC.

This sequence joins TRBV27 and TRBJ1-5; TRBD1 is a possible D gene (6 bases). Between the trimmed V and J ends, which lost 3 bases and 6 bases, there was a span of 18 bases. The germline gives CDR1 MNHEY, CDR2 SMNVEV (reference sequence). The CDR3 runs 16 residues. As DNA, the CDR3 is TGTGCCAGCAGTTTCGGGACACCCAAATCGGGTCAGCCCCAGCATTTT. Translated, it gives CASSFGTPKSGQPQHF.

In its sample, this clonotype was seen many times. The rearrangement uses TRBV4-2 and TRBJ2-3, with D unresolved. V lost 1 base and J lost 1, with 6 bases in between. The CDR3 length is 14 residues. Per the germline V gene, CDR1 is LGHNA and CDR2 is YNFKEQ. Here the CDR3 reads CASSQGAGTDTQYF. The CDR3 DNA is TGTGCCAGCAGCCAAGGGGCTGGCACAGATACGCAGTATTTT.

Written as DNA, the CDR3 is TGCGCCAGCAGCTTGCGTATAAGCGGAACCGCGAACACCGGGGAGCTGTTTTTT. Translating gives CASSLRISGTANTGELFF. The rearrangement joins TRBV5-1 to TRBJ2-2; weak D call: TRBD2 (5 bases). This CDR3 contains 18 residues. The germline CDR1 and CDR2 sequences are SGHRS and YFSETQ. With 1 base removed from V and 0 bases from J, the gap between germline ends came to 16 bases.

This chain links TRBV7-9 with TRBJ2-1; the D gene is possibly TRBD2 (6 bases). The CDR3 runs 19 residues. Trimming took off 1 base at V and 7 bases at J, with 26 bases between the two ends. Germline loops: CDR1 SEHNR, CDR2 FQNEAQ (reference sequence). The DNA of the CDR3 is TGTGCCAGCAGCTTAGTTCGTTTGGAGGGTTATCACGGCCAGAATGAGCAGTTCTTC. Protein sequence: CASSLVRLEGYHGQNEQFF.

This clonotype was seen more than once but under ten times. The rearrangement links TRBV7-6 to TRBJ2-5; 7 bases match TRBD1. The V gene end was trimmed by 4 bases and the J gene end by 5 bases; junction bases not matched to a gene: 7. CDR3 size: 14 residues. CDR1 and CDR2 from the germline V gene are SGHVS and FNYEAQ. CDR3 in amino acids: CASSSPQGRETQYF. The CDR3, as DNA: TGTGCCAGCAGCTCCCCACAGGGGCGGGAGACCCAGTACTTC.

This chain's CDR3 is CASSRRELTDTQYF. As DNA, the CDR3 is TGCGCCAGCAGTAGGCGGGAGCTCACAGATACGCAGTATTTT. The chain recombines TRBV4-1 with TRBJ2-3; 7 bases match TRBD2. The CDR3 extends over 14 amino acids. V trimming: 6 bases; J trimming: 2 bases; junction bases outside the gene matches: 5. The germline V gene encodes CDR1 MGHRA and CDR2 YSYEKL.

Comments on this clonotype: Being one base from a much bigger clone, this may be a read error. The CDR3 is CASNRDPEGEPDTQYF. The CDR3 region has the DNA TGTGCCAGCAACCGAGATCCGGAGGGCGAACCAGATACGCAGTATTTT. The chain joins TRBV4-2 to TRBJ2-3; the D gene is possibly TRBD2 (6 bases). The CDR3 has 16 residues. Trimming took off 7 bases at V and 4 bases at J, with 21 bases between the two ends. Germline V gene data show CDR1 as LGHNA and CDR2 as YNFKEQ.